The sequence of this T cell receptor beta chain was determined in a study of OX40 agonist ivuxolimab in advanced cancers. Study-level information: Cohort: roughly 79% men, mean age approximately 66, aged roughly 23 to 90.

This CDR3 is built from 15 residues. Trimming took off 5 bases at V and 0 bases at J, with 11 bases between the two ends. Germline CDR1 is SGHVS and CDR2 is FNYEAQ. General study results and limits: At 0.1 to 3.0 mg/kg and by week 6, clonal expansion occurred in CD4+ and CD8+ blood T cells. The mean number of expanded clones was higher in CD8+ T cells than in CD4+.

Researchers took blood at baseline, on cycle 4 day 1, and on cycle 7 day 1. Worth noting for this clone: What it binds is unknown.

Generated by immunoSEQ multiplex PCR, the TCRdb table keeps only in-frame clones and is missing some. The table lists some 20,000 clones, 75% to 95% of them singletons. The receptor comes from an adult with an advanced solid tumor such as melanoma, head and neck, liver or kidney cancer. This rearrangement joins TRBV7-6 to TRBJ2-1; D unclear. The source was CD4+ or CD8+ T cells sorted from blood, collected in a trial of the OX40 agonist ivuxolimab. The CDR3 here is CASSRADSSYNEQFF. CDR3 bases: TGTGCCAGCAGCAGGGCCGATAGCTCCTACAATGAGCAGTTCTTC. Full variable domain (missing parts from reference TRBV7-6 and TRBJ2-1): GAGVSQSPRYKVTKRGQDVALRCDPISGHVSLYWYRQALGQGPEFLTYFNYEAQQDKSGLPNDRFSAERPEGSISTLTIQRTEQRDSAMYRCASSRADSSYNEQFFGPGTRLTVL.